Below, 27 T cell receptor beta chains from the same sample are listed, as sequenced in a study of early T cells in non-severe SARS-CoV-2 infection. Via MiXCR, TCRdb re-called the 5' RACE reads, giving one row per CDR3 protein. The data hold about 100,000 distinct CDR3 sequences, with around 13% observed a single time. The specimen was whole blood. Receptor source: an adult who was a healthcare worker with PCR-confirmed SARS-CoV-2 infection or an uninfected control (not recorded which).

This clonotype occurred a few times. Here the CDR3 reads CASSLAAGIVSDTQYF. Here the CDR3 DNA reads TGCGCCAGCAGCTTGGCCGCAGGAATTGTATCGGATACGCAGTATTTT. V usage is TRBV5-1 and J usage is TRBJ2-3, with no clear D. V dropped 0 bases and J dropped 6 bases, with 17 bases sitting between them. Germline V lookup: CDR1 SGHRS, CDR2 YFSETQ. This CDR3 is built from 16 residues.

This clonotype showed up many times. The V and J genes are TRBV4-1 and TRBJ2-7, with D hard to call. The CDR3 runs 14 residues. Germline V gene data show CDR1 as MGHRA and CDR2 as YSYEKL. V lost 1 base to trimming and J lost 1 base, with 8 bases between them. CDR3 loop: CASSQVGISYEQYF. The DNA for the CDR3 is TGCGCCAGCAGCCAAGTTGGCATTTCCTACGAGCAGTACTTC.

The rearrangement joins TRBV20-1 to TRBJ2-1; tentatively, D is TRBD1 or TRBD2 (5 bases each). From germline, CDR1 is DFQATT and CDR2 SNEGSKA (reference sequence). This CDR3 has 14 amino acids. V gave up 3 bases and J gave up 4 bases, with 13 bases separating them. CDR3: CSARSRDQYNEQFF. The DNA for the CDR3 is TGCAGTGCTAGGAGCAGGGACCAATACAATGAGCAGTTCTTC.

This clonotype was seen a few times. The chain links TRBV7-9 to TRBJ2-1; 14 nucleotides align to TRBD2. CDR3 size: 19 residues. Trimming removed 5 bases from V and 0 bases from J; junction bases left unmatched: 9. The germline CDR1 and CDR2 sequences are SEHNR and FQNEAQ (reference sequence). The CDR3 nucleotides read TGTGCCAGCAGCCTAGGACTAGCGGGGGGTCCGAGCTCCTACAATGAGCAGTTCTTC. Protein sequence: CASSLGLAGGPSSYNEQFF. Looking up the rest from reference TRBV7-9 and TRBJ2-1 gives the full variable domain: DTGVSQNPRHKITKRGQNVTFRCDPISEHNRLYWYRQTLGQGPEFLTYFQNEAQLEKSRLLSDRFSAERPKGSFSTLEIQRTEQGDSAMYLCASSLGLAGGPSSYNEQFFGPGTRLTVL.

This clonotype was detected only a few times. The genes are TRBV28 and TRBJ1-5, with D uncertain. V was cut by 6 bases and J by 1 base, with 4 bases left in between. The CDR3 has 12 amino acids. Per the germline V gene, CDR1 is MDHEN and CDR2 is SYDVKM. The CDR3 reads CASRESNQPQHF. CDR3 sequence (DNA): TGTGCCAGCAGGGAGAGCAATCAGCCCCAGCATTTT.

The CDR3 reads CASSSRLAGGYNEQFF. Written as DNA, the CDR3 is TGTGCCAGCAGCTCAAGACTAGCGGGGGGGTACAATGAGCAGTTCTTC. The chain has TRBV11-2 and TRBJ2-1; 14 nucleotides line up with TRBD2. Per the germline V gene, CDR1 is SGHAT and CDR2 is FQNNGV. The CDR3 consists of 16 residues. V gave up 4 bases and J gave up 4 bases; unmatched junction bases: 3.

This clonotype was observed many times. The chain joins TRBV6-5 to TRBJ1-1; D remains ambiguous. Germline V lookup: CDR1 MNHEY, CDR2 SVGAGI. CDR3 length equals 12 residues. The V and J ends lost 5 bases and 8 bases respectively, with 12 bases between them. In nucleotides, the CDR3 is TGTGCCAGCAGTACCGGGGAAGGCGAAGCTTTCTTT. As protein: CASSTGEGEAFF.

This clonotype came up many times. This chain uses TRBV7-2 with TRBJ2-7; no definite D call. The CDR3 length is 13 residues. Between the trimmed V and J ends, which lost 0 bases and 0 bases, there was a span of 3 bases. Per germline, CDR1 SGHTA and CDR2 FQGNSA. The chain's CDR3 is CASSLAGSYEQYF. The CDR3 DNA reads as TGTGCCAGCAGCTTAGCGGGCTCCTACGAGCAGTACTTC.

This clonotype was counted between two and nine times. The chain couples TRBV7-3 to TRBJ2-2; D unresolved. The germline CDR1 and CDR2 sequences are SGHTA and FQGTGA. CDR3 length: 14 residues. V lost 1 base and J lost 1, with 4 bases in between. CDR3 nucleotides: TGTGCCAGCAGCTTAATGGGGAACACCGGGGAGCTGTTTTTT. It translates to CASSLMGNTGELFF.

This clonotype was seen many times. The chain is built from TRBV6-2 or TRBV6-3 and TRBJ2-5; 7 nucleotides align to TRBD2. The CDR3 is 11 residues long. Trimming at V came to 9 bases and at J to 5 bases, leaving 3 bases not matched to a gene. The germline gives CDR1 MNHEY, CDR2 SVGEGT. The CDR3 loop reads CASSGGETQYF. Here the CDR3 DNA reads TGTGCCAGTTCCGGGGGGGAGACCCAGTACTTC.

The J gene is TRBJ2-7, the V gene TRBV29-1; D remains ambiguous. Germline V gene data show CDR1 as SQVTM and CDR2 as ANQGSEA. V was pared by 4 bases and J by 0 bases, with 13 bases between. This CDR3 is 14 amino acids long. CDR3 loop: CSVGVMRSSYEQYF. CDR3 DNA: TGCAGCGTTGGGGTTATGCGGAGCTCCTACGAGCAGTACTTC.

This clonotype was recorded at least ten times. The V and J genes are TRBV28 and TRBJ2-1, with D perhaps TRBD2 (5 bases). Trimming left V 5 bases short and J 8 bases short, with 19 bases between. From germline, CDR1 is MDHEN and CDR2 SYDVKM. The CDR3 length is 15 residues. The CDR3 here is CASSPQASSGDEQFF. CDR3 bases: TGTGCCAGCAGTCCCCAGGCTAGCTCCGGGGATGAGCAGTTCTTC. The variable domain in full, with the rest retrieved from reference TRBV28 and TRBJ2-1, is DVKVTQSSRYLVKRTGEKVFLECVQDMDHENMFWYRQDPGLGLRLIYFSYDVKMKEKGDIPEGYSVSREKKERFSLILESASTNQTSMYLCASSPQASSGDEQFFGPGTRLTVL.

The chain joins TRBV5-1 to TRBJ2-2; perhaps TRBD1 as D (6 bases). This CDR3 has 15 amino acids. The V end lost 0 bases, the J end lost 7 bases, and 13 bases lay between the germline ends. Germline V gene lookup returns CDR1 SGHRS and CDR2 YFSETQ. The CDR3: CASSLVTGKNGELFF. The CDR3 region has the DNA TGCGCCAGCAGCTTGGTGACAGGAAAGAACGGGGAGCTGTTTTTT. The variable domain in full, with the rest retrieved from reference TRBV5-1 and TRBJ2-2, is KAGVTQTPRYLIKTRGQQVTLSCSPISGHRSVSWYQQTPGQGLQFLFEYFSETQRNKGNFPGRFSGRQFSNSRSEMNVSTLELGDSALYLCASSLVTGKNGELFFGEGSRLTVL.

This clonotype was recorded many times. The gene calls are TRBV12-3 or TRBV12-4 and TRBJ2-1; 10 nucleotides match TRBD2. CDR3 length: 14 amino acids. Germline trimming cut 5 bases from V and 7 bases from J; bases unmatched to any gene: 5. CDR3 protein: CASSSGGAENEQFF. CDR3 coding DNA: TGTGCCAGCAGTAGCGGGGGGGCCGAGAATGAGCAGTTCTTC.

V usage is TRBV6-2 or TRBV6-3 and J usage is TRBJ1-1; D not certain. Trimming shortened V by 4 bases and J by 2 bases, and 11 bases separated the two germline ends. There are 14 residues in the CDR3. CDR1 is MNHEY, CDR2 SVGEGT, per germline. The CDR3 reads CASSSPGLNTEAFF. CDR3 in DNA: TGTGCCAGCAGTTCCCCGGGGTTAAACACTGAAGCTTTCTTT.

This clonotype has a count of ten or more. V is TRBV28 and J is TRBJ1-4; D not certain. Trimming left V 6 bases short and J 0 bases short, with 11 bases between. CDR3 length equals 15 residues. Germline V CDR1 and CDR2: MDHEN, SYDVKM. As DNA, the CDR3 is TGTGCCAGCAGCCCGAGGAGAGCAACTAATGAAAAACTGTTTTTT. Amino acid sequence: CASSPRRATNEKLFF.

This clonotype turned up a few times. This chain connects TRBV5-4 to TRBJ1-2; 9 positions agree with TRBD1. Germline values: CDR1 SGHNT, CDR2 YYREEE (reference sequence). Unmatched junction bases numbered 5, after V lost 4 bases and J lost 4 bases. This CDR3 has 14 amino acids. The CDR3, as DNA: TGTGCCAGCAGCAGCAACAGGGGGCTCTATGGCTACACCTTC. Amino acids: CASSSNRGLYGYTF.

The chain recombines TRBV11-2 with TRBJ2-5; 8 nucleotides agree with TRBD2. CDR1 and CDR2 from the germline V gene are SGHAT and FQNNGV. The CDR3 sequence is 15 residues long. Germline trimming cut 2 bases from V and 3 bases from J; bases unmatched to any gene: 5. The CDR3 DNA follows: TGTGCCAGCAGCTTAATCGGGGGGGAGAAAGAGACCCAGTACTTC. It translates to CASSLIGGEKETQYF.

This chain connects TRBV3-1 to TRBJ2-1; D is possibly TRBD2 (6 bases). This CDR3 comprises 14 residues. V was shortened by 4 bases and J by 8 bases, with 15 bases between the two germline ends. Germline assignment: CDR1 LGHDT and CDR2 YNNKEL (reference sequence). Here the CDR3 reads CASSPPGTGDEQFF. CDR3 coding DNA: TGTGCCAGCAGCCCACCCGGGACTGGCGATGAGCAGTTCTTC.

This clonotype was seen at least ten times. The chain joins TRBV27 to TRBJ1-6; 8 bases match TRBD1. The V gene's germline CDR1 is MNHEY and CDR2 SMNVEV (reference sequence). The CDR3 is 14 residues long. V was pared by 8 bases and J by 5 bases, with 5 bases of the junction left unmatched. The CDR3 region is CASGQGLNNSPLHF. The DNA for the CDR3 is TGTGCCAGCGGACAGGGCCTTAATAATTCACCCCTCCACTTT.

This clonotype has a handful of counts. This chain joins TRBV6-5 and TRBJ2-3, with TRBD2 matching 7 bases. The CDR3 sequence is 15 residues long. J gave up 0 bases and V 5 bases, and 5 bases lay outside the gene matches. The germline CDR1 and CDR2 sequences are MNHEY and SVGAGI. The CDR3 protein is CASSGLAVSTDTQYF. The CDR3 nucleotides are TGTGCCAGCAGTGGGCTAGCGGTTAGCACAGATACGCAGTATTTT.

This clonotype was counted between two and nine times. The CDR3 bases are TGTGCCACCAGCAGAGATCTGGCAGGCTCCACCGGGGAGCTGTTTTTT. Amino acid sequence: CATSRDLAGSTGELFF. This chain joins TRBV15 and TRBJ2-2; D unresolved. Germline V lookup: CDR1 LNHNV, CDR2 YYDKDF (reference sequence). CDR3 length: 16 amino acids. V dropped 0 bases and J dropped 4 bases, with 12 bases sitting between them.

The table lists this clonotype with a few counts. The conserved final phenylalanine or tryptophan is absent from the CDR3, which likely points to a read error. The chain employs TRBV12-3 or TRBV12-4 and TRBJ1-1; D remains ambiguous. V dropped 6 bases and J dropped 2 bases, with 7 bases sitting between them. The length of the CDR3 is 12 residues. This chain's CDR3 is CASSTINTEAFL. The CDR3 nucleotides are TGTGCCAGCAGCACAATTAACACTGAAGCTTTCCTT.

This clonotype was counted at least ten times. The genes are TRBV28 and TRBJ2-7; the match to TRBD1 covers 11 bases. The junction had 7 bases not matched to a gene; V was cut back by 5 bases and J by 4 bases. The CDR3 is made up of 15 amino acids. Per germline, CDR1 MDHEN and CDR2 SYDVKM. The CDR3 loop reads CASSPSGTGGYEQYF. The CDR3 bases are TGTGCCAGCAGTCCTTCCGGGACAGGGGGGTACGAGCAGTACTTC.

The V and J genes are TRBV21-1 and TRBJ2-3; the D call TRBD1 from the table was never checked on the DNA. TRBV21-1 is a recognized pseudogene. The CDR3 totals 15 residues. The CDR3 bases are TGTGCCAGCAGCAAAGTGCGGGACAGCACAGATACGCAGTATTTT. Translating gives CASSKVRDSTDTQYF.

The rearrangement uses TRBV28 and TRBJ1-2; no firm D call. With 11 bases removed from V and 6 bases from J, the gap between germline ends came to 13 bases. The germline V gene has CDR1 MDHEN and CDR2 SYDVKM. The CDR3 extends over 11 amino acids. The CDR3 DNA reads TGTGCCTTGGCAGCAGTAAATGGCTACACCTTC. As protein: CALAAVNGYTF.

The rearrangement joins TRBV4-2 to TRBJ2-1; 9 bases line up with TRBD2. CDR1 LGHNA and CDR2 YNFKEQ come from the germline V gene. This CDR3 comprises 17 residues. The ends lost 0 bases at V and 2 bases at J; junction bases unmatched: 5. In nucleotides, the CDR3 is TGTGCCAGCAGCCAAGACCCACTAGCGGGTCCCTACAATGAGCAGTTCTTC. Translating it yields CASSQDPLAGPYNEQFF.